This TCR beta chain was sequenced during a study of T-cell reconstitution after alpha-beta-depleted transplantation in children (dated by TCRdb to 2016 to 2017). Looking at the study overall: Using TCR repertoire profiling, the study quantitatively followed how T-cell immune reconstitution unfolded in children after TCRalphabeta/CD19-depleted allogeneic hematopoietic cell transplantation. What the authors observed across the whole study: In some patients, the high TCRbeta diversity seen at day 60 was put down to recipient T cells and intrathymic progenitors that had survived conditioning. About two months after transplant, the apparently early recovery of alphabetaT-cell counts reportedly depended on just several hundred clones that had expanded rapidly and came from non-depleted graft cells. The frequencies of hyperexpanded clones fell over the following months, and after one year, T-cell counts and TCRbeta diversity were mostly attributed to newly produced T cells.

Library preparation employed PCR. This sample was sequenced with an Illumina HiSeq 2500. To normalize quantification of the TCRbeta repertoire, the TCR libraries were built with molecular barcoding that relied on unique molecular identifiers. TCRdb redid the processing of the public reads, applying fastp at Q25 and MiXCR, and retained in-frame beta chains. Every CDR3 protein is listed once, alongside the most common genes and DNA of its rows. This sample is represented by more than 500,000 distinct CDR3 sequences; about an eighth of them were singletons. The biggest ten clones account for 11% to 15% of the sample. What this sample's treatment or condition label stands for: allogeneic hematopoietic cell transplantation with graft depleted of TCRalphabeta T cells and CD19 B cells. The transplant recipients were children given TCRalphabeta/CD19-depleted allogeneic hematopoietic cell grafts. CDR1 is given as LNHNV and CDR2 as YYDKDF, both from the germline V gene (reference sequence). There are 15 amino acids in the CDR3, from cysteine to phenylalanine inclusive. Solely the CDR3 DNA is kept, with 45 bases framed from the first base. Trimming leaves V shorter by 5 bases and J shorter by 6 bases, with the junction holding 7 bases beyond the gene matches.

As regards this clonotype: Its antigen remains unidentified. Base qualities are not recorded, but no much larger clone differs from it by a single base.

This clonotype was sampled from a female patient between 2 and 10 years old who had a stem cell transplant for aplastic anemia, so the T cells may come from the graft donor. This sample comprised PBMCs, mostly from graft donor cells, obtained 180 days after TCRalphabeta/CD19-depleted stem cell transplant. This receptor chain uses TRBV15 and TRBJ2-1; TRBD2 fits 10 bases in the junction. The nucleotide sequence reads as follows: TGTGCCACCAGCCCCCGACTAGCGGGTATCAATGAGCAGTTCTTC. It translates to CATSPRLAGINEQFF.